This T cell receptor (beta chain) was sequenced in a study of cytomegalovirus exposure and HLA in healthy donors. The study's findings and limits: In the 130 or so validation repertoires, a later analysis found that first-cohort TCR clusters tended to co-occur. It was reported that the classifier diagnosed cytomegalovirus status with high specificity and sensitivity in both the original and validation cohorts. In vitro, three CMV-associated chains proved specific for CMV antigens.

Trimming shortened V by 4 bases and J by 9 bases, and 7 bases separated the two germline ends. This CDR3 comprises 11 residues. CDR1 is LNHDA and CDR2 is SQIVND in the germline V gene (reference sequence). Only in-frame clones appear in the TCRdb table, and some are missing; sequencing was by immunoSEQ multiplex PCR. The table records 100,000 to 120,000 clones, more than 75% of them present only once. In the case of this clone: The antigen remains unidentified.

The sample taken for sequencing was PBMCs. The V gene is TRBV19, the J gene TRBJ2-1; D not certain. This clonotype was obtained from a woman aged 30 to 39 in good health and CMV-seropositive. The CDR3 DNA reads as TGTGCCAGTAGTACCCCGGGTGAGCAGTTCTTC. Translated, it gives CASSTPGEQFF.